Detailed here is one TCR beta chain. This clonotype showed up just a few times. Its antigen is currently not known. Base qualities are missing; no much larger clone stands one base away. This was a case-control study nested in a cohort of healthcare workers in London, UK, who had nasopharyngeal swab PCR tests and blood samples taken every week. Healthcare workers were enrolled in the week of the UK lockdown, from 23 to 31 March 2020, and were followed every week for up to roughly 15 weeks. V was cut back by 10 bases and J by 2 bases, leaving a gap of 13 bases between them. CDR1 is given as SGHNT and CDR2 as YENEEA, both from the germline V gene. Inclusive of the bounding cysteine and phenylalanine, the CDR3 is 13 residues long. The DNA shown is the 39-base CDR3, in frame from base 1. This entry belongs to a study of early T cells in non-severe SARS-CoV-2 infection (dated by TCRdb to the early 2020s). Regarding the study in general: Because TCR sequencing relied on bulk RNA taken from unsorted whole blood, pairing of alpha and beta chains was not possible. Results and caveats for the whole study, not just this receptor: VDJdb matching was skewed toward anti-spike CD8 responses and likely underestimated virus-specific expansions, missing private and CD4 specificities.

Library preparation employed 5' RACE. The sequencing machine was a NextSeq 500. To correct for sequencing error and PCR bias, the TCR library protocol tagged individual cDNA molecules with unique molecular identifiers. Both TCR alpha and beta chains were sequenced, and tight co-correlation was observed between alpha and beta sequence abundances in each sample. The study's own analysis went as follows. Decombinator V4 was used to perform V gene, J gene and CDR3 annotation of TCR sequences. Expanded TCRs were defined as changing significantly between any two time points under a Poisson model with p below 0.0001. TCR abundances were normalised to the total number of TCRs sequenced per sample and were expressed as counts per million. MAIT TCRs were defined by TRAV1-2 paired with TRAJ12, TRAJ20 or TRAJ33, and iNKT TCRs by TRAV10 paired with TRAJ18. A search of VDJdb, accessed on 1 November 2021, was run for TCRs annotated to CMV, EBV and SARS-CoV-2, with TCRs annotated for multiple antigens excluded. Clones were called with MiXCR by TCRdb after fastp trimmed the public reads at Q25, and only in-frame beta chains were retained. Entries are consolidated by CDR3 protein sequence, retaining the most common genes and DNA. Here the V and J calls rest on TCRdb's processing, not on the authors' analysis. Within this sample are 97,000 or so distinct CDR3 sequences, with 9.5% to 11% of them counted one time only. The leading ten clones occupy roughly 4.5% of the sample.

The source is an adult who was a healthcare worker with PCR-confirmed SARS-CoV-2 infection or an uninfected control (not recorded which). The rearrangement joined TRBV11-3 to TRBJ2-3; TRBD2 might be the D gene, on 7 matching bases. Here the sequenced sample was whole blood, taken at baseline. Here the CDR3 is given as CATARGATDTQYF. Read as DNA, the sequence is TGTGCCACCGCACGGGGGGCCACAGATACGCAGTATTTT.